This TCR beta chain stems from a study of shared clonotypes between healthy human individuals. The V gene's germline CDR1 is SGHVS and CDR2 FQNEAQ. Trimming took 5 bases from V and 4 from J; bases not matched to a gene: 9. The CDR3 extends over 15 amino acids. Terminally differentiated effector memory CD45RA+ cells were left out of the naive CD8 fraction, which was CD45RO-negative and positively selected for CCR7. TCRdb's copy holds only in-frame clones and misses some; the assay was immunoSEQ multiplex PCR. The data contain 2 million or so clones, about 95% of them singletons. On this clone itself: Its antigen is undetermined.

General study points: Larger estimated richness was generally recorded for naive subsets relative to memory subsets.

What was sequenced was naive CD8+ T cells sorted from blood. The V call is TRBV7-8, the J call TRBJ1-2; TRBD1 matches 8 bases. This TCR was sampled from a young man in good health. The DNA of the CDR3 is TGTGCCAGCAGCATCGGACAGGGTCGTGGCTATGGCTACACCTTC. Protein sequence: CASSIGQGRGYGYTF.